This T cell receptor beta chain was identified in a study of T cell responses to AZD1222 COVID-19 vaccine. General study points: CD4 TCRs covered the whole spike, strongest at regions 160-218 and 743-854.

Germline lookup yields CDR1 GTSNPN and CDR2 SVGIG (reference sequence). Trimming pared 0 bases from V and 5 bases from J, leaving 11 bases between. There are 13 residues in the CDR3. Comment on this clone: Its antigen is unidentified.

TCRdb's table, derived via immunoSEQ multiplex PCR, lists solely in-frame clones and lacks some. The sample includes about 130,000 clones, about 90% of them seen just once. The source is an adult in good health. The input for sequencing was peripheral blood, taken on day 0 of MenACWY control vaccination. The rearrangement uses TRBV30 and TRBJ2-7; D is ambiguous. The CDR3 spells CAWSVRVGNEQYF. The CDR3 bases are TGTGCCTGGAGTGTACGAGTAGGGAACGAGCAGTACTTC. Full variable domain (outside the CDR3, taken from reference TRBV30 and TRBJ2-7): SQTIHQWPATLVQPVGSPLSLECTVEGTSNPNLYWYRQAAGRGLQLLFYSVGIGQISSEVPQNLSASRPQDRQFILSSKKLLLSDSGFYLCAWSVRVGNEQYFGPGTRLTVT.